This T cell receptor beta chain was obtained from a study of human T cells and chemical hapten exposure. In TCRdb, the RACE reads were re-called with MiXCR into one record per CDR3 protein. This sample yields tens of thousands of distinct CDR3 sequences, of which roughly 12% are seen a single time; 2.4% belongs to the top ten. Specified time point: patch test 3, about 24 weeks after DPC sensitization. Treatment reported: therapeutic diphenylcyclopropenone sensitization with weekly scalp DPC. Deletions cut 5 bases from V and 0 bases from J, with 11 bases between. The CDR3 consists of 14 residues. Germline V gives CDR1 MGHRA, CDR2 YSYEKL. A few counts support this clonotype.

The sample consisted of whole blood, taken in connection with sensitization to the hapten diphenylcyclopropenone (DPC). This TCR was sampled from a man aged 25 to 45 with alopecia areata. Some clones in this sample may be carry-over from other donors' samples. The chain couples TRBV4-1 to TRBJ2-7; perhaps TRBD1 as D (5 bases). The CDR3 DNA reads as TGCGCCAGCAGCGGGGAAGACAGCTCCTACGAGCAGTACTTC. Protein product: CASSGEDSSYEQYF.